This T cell receptor beta chain came from a study of beta chain features in type 1 diabetes. This clone has more than one count but fewer than ten. Its matching antigen is unknown. CDR1 and CDR2 (germline): KGHSH, LQKENI. The CDR3 loop spans 13 amino acids. The V gene lost 2 bases and the J gene lost 7 bases, with 9 bases spanning the gap. Every isolated RNA sample was fully reverse transcribed, so sequencing captured expressed TCRB transcripts. The read count averaged about 3.57 million across naive, central memory and regulatory T cell samples. The method was immunoSEQ multiplex PCR; TCRdb's version includes in-frame clones alone and lacks a portion of them. The sample includes about 130,000 clones, roughly 10% seen only once; the top ten take 0.65% to 0.75%. General study results and limits: cDNA-based sequencing might over-represent cells highly expressing TCR. Moderate yet significant TCRB CDR3 shortening was seen in Type 1 diabetes patients in all four CD4+ subsets.

The authors obtained over 98% purity in all sorted populations. The chain has TRBV18 and TRBJ1-5; D might be TRBD1 (6 bases). This clonotype was obtained from a man in his thirties or forties with type 1 diabetes. Material for sequencing was central memory CD4+ T cells from blood. CDR3 bases: TGTGCCAGCTCACCATCAGGGGACCAGCCCCAGCATTTT. Translated: CASSPSGDQPQHF.